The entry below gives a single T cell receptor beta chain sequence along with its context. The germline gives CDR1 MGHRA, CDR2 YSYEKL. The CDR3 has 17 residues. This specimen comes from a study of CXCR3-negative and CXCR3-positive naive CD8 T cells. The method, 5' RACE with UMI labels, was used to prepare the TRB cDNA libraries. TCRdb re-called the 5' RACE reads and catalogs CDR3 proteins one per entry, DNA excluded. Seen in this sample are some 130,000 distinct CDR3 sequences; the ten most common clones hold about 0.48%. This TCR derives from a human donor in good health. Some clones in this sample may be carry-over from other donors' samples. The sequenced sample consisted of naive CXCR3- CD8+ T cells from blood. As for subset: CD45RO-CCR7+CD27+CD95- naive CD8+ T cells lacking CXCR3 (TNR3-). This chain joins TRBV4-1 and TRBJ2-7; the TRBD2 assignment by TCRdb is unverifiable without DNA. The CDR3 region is CASSQSGSGGRSYEQYF.